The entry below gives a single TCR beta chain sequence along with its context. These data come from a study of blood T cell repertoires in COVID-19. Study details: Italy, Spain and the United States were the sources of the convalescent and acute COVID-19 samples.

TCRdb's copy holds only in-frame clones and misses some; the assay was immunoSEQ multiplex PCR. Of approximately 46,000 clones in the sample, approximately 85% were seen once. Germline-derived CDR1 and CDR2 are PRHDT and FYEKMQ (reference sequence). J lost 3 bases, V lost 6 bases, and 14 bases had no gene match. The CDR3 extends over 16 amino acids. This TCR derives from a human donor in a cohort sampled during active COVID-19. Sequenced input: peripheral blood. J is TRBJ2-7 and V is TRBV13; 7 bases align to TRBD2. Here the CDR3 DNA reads TGTGCCAGCAGTTCGGGGACCGGGAGGATTGGCTACGAGCAGTACTTC. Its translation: CASSSGTGRIGYEQYF.